This T cell receptor beta chain was sequenced in a study of control samples from healthy donors and cancer patients. This table comes from immunoSEQ multiplex PCR, and its TCRdb copy is limited to in-frame clones, with some not included. This table holds fewer than 250,000 clones. The germline gives CDR1 MRHNA, CDR2 SNTAGT. CDR3 size: 18 residues. V lost 4 bases and J lost 2; bases outside the gene matches: 12. This receptor was obtained from a woman in her twenties or thirties in good health. The chain links TRBV6-4 to TRBJ2-3; 10 positions match TRBD2. Sequencing input: blood. The CDR3 protein is CASSVGTSGELNTDTQYF. The CDR3 DNA follows: TGTGCCAGCAGTGTGGGTACTAGCGGGGAACTCAACACAGATACGCAGTATTTT.